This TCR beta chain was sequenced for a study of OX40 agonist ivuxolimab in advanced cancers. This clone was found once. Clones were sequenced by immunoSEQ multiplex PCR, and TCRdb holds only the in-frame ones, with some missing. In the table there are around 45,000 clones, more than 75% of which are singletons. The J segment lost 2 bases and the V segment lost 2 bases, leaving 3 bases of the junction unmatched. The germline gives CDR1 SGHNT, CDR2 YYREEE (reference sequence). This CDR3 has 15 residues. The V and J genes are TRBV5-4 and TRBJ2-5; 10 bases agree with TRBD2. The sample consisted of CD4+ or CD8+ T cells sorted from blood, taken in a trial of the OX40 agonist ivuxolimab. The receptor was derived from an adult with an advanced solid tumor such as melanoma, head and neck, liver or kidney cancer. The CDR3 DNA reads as TGTGCCAGCAGCTTACCTAGCGGGGGACAAGAGACCCAGTACTTC. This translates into CASSLPSGGQETQYF.